A single count supports the clone carrying this T cell receptor beta chain. The data originate from a study of blood T cell repertoires in COVID-19. Study background: T cells, B-cell-depleted T cells, or PBMCs provided the cDNA or gDNA that served as material.

There are 13 residues in the CDR3. The germline CDR1 and CDR2 sequences are SNHLY and FYNNEI. Trimming pared 3 bases from V and 5 bases from J, leaving 10 bases between. Authors' analysis steps: Researchers report that nucleated cell counts were estimated from reference gene primer amplification. Repertoires were generated with immunoSEQ multiplex PCR, while TCRdb's copy carries only in-frame clones and drops some. V, J and clone size reflect that table, while D and trimming were determined from the DNA. The sample consists of 190,000 or so clones, around 87% of them appearing once. The chain couples TRBV2 to TRBJ2-5; D gene ambiguous. The receptor was derived from a man between 35 and 55 years old with active or convalescent COVID-19. The sequencing sample was made of peripheral blood. The CDR3 is CASSEAERETQYF. CDR3 bases: TGTGCCAGCAGTGAGGCGGAAAGGGAGACCCAGTACTTC. Supplemented by reference TRBV2 and TRBJ2-5, the full variable domain reads EPEVTQTPSHQVTQMGQEVILRCVPISNHLYFYWYRQILGQKVEFLVSFYNNEISEKSEIFDDQFSVERPDGSNFTLKIRSTKLEDSAMYFCASSEAERETQYFGPGTRLLVL.